The clone carrying this T cell receptor (beta chain) has ten or more counts. The sample comes from a study of T cells in Graves' hyperthyroidism and ophthalmopathy. Germline V lookup: CDR1 MNHEY, CDR2 SMNVEV (reference sequence). The CDR3 covers 14 residues. Unmatched junction bases numbered 6, after V lost 4 bases and J lost 6 bases. From RNA transcripts, TCR beta CDR3 regions were amplified. A first-round RT-PCR of the TCR CDR3 used the HTBI primer set. From the multiplex PCR reads, TCRdb called clonotypes with MiXCR, one entry per CDR3 protein. Here the sample spans roughly 570,000 distinct CDR3 sequences, about half being singletons.

The specimen sequenced was peripheral blood or thyroid tissue (not recorded which). The clonotype comes from a woman aged 18-35 years with Graves' hyperthyroidism. The chain is built from TRBV27 and TRBJ2-7; TRBD1 matches at 10 bases. CDR3 in DNA: TGTGCCAGCAGTTGGGGACAGGGGAAGAGCGAGCAGTACTTC. This translates into CASSWGQGKSEQYF.